The entry below gives a single T cell receptor beta chain sequence along with its context. The record originates from a study of blood T cell repertoires in COVID-19. CDR1 and CDR2 from the germline V gene are SGHDT and YYEEEE. CDR3 size: 13 residues. Trimming removed 2 bases from V and 14 bases from J, with 17 bases in between. Original processing methods: How many nucleated cells were present was estimated from reference gene primer amplification. TCRdb keeps only in-frame clones here, not all; method: immunoSEQ multiplex PCR. The DNA was the basis for D and trimming; V, J and clone size are from that table. The data show hundreds of thousands of clones, roughly nine tenths seen once.

J is TRBJ2-1 and V is TRBV5-6, with D possibly matching TRBD2 (6 bases). The receptor's source is a woman in her 50s who had recovered from COVID-19. The sample consisted of peripheral blood. CDR3 bases: TGTGCCAGCAGCTTACCGGGAGCCCTATTTGAGTTCTTC. This encodes CASSLPGALFEFF.